The source of this T cell receptor beta chain is a study of T-cell reconstitution after alpha-beta-depleted transplantation in children. Many counts were recorded for this clonotype. No antigen is known for it. The library targeted TCRbeta and was prepared with unique molecular identifiers. TCRdb reprocessed the PCR reads via MiXCR and lists one record per CDR3 protein. The table shows 200,000 or so distinct CDR3 sequences, with 5% to 6.5% occurring only once. The CDR3 loop spans 15 amino acids. J lost 4 bases, V lost 4 bases, and 9 bases had no gene match. Germline CDR1 reads SGHTA; CDR2 reads FQGNSA. Points from the study as a whole: Recipient T cells and thymic progenitors that survived were the source of the high TCRbeta diversity seen at day 60 in some patients.

The TCR comes from a girl in the first two years of life with combined immunodeficiency, due to receive a stem cell transplant. V gene TRBV7-2 combines with J gene TRBJ2-7; 8 bases agree with TRBD1. The sample was PBMCs, taken before TCRalphabeta/CD19-depleted stem cell transplant. In DNA form, the CDR3 reads TGTGCCAGCAGCTCCCACCGGACAGGGAAGTACGAGCAGTACTTC. Its translation is CASSSHRTGKYEQYF.